This is a list of T cell receptor beta chains from one sample in a study of blood T cell repertoires in COVID-19. Clones were read by immunoSEQ multiplex PCR, and TCRdb kept only the in-frame ones, dropping some. Of about 400,000 clones in the sample, approximately 87% were seen once. The sequencing sample was made of PBMCs or T cells enriched from blood (not recorded which). Every receptor here comes from a middle-aged man in a cohort exposed to, infected with or recovered from COVID-19 (not recorded which). CDR3s include the opening cysteine and the closing phenylalanine or tryptophan. D genes are given only for firm matches. A row's size may be missing; if present it is once, few, many or a size class.

d_gene	v_gene	j_gene	abundance	CDR3aa
TRBD1	TRBV5-4	TRBJ2-5	NA	CASSLDRGTQYF
TRBD1	TRBV6-5	TRBJ1-1	once	CASSYQGAVGNTEAFF
TRBD1	TRBV30	TRBJ1-5	NA	CAWSPPGQGNQPQHF
TRBD2	TRBV27	TRBJ2-7	NA	CASSPPDRRGGRLYEQYF
TRBD2	TRBV5-1	TRBJ2-1	NA	CASSFRSGRGHNEQFF
NA	TRBV12-5	TRBJ2-5	NA	CASGLFQAQETQYF
NA	TRBV19	TRBJ1-4	NA	CASRKRETNEKLFF
TRBD1	TRBV5-1	TRBJ2-1	NA	CASSLGTGESNEQFF
NA	TRBV6-6	TRBJ2-4	NA	CASSPPAGGAAKNIQYF
NA	TRBV27	TRBJ2-3	many	CASLPFGGSTDTQYF
NA	TRBV5-4	TRBJ1-2	NA	CASSLTGLANYGYTF
TRBD1	TRBV5-1	TRBJ2-5	once	CASSLLGTGEETQYF
NA	TRBV28	TRBJ1-4	NA	CASSFRGGSEKLFF
NA	TRBV6-5	TRBJ1-5	NA	CASDGSNQPQHF
NA	TRBV10-2	TRBJ1-6	NA	CASSDKRPGQGPLHF
NA	TRBV6-5	TRBJ1-4	NA	CASSTLQGSNEKLFF
NA	TRBV24-1	TRBJ2-1	NA	CATSDSPRLGGNEQFF
TRBD1	TRBV10-3	TRBJ2-1	NA	CAISGLKGANEQFF
NA	TRBV10-1	TRBJ2-2	few	CASSSTTLDWANTGELFF
TRBD2	TRBV5-1	TRBJ2-7	NA	CASRGREGVYEQYF
NA	TRBV7-8	TRBJ2-7	many	CASSLSDEQYF
TRBD1	TRBV4-1	TRBJ2-1	once	CASSQGQEFYNEQFF
TRBD1	TRBV10-3	TRBJ1-1	NA	CAISKQGMNTEAFF
TRBD1	TRBV9	TRBJ1-4	NA	CASSVRDRGSEKLFF
NA	TRBV19	TRBJ2-1	NA	CASSFLGSGNEQFF
NA	TRBV7-9	TRBJ2-1	NA	CAWGQGHHNEQFF
TRBD1	TRBV5-1	TRBJ2-7	NA	CASSLDWGQGIYEQYF
NA	TRBV3-1/TRBV3-2	TRBJ1-1	NA	CASSQDRARTEAFF
NA	TRBV28	TRBJ2-6	NA	CASSLQGSGANVLTF
TRBD2	TRBV4-2	TRBJ2-6	NA	CASSQDSGTSSGANVLTF
NA	TRBV11-3	TRBJ2-5	once	CASSSKRGFEETQYF
NA	TRBV28	TRBJ1-2	NA	CARGGQAVFHGYTF
TRBD2	TRBV2	TRBJ2-3	NA	CAGSGRGGADTQYF
TRBD1	TRBV27	TRBJ1-2	NA	CASSLNRGGGYTF
NA	TRBV27	TRBJ1-4	few	CASSLRATRNEKLFF
TRBD2	TRBV7-9	TRBJ2-7	NA	CASSFSGLAYEQYF
NA	TRBV5-6	TRBJ2-5	NA	CASSFRDSAQETQYF
TRBD1	TRBV15	TRBJ2-2	NA	CATSTDRVNTGELFF
NA	TRBV4-1	TRBJ2-1	NA	CASSQERFSGSYNEQFF
NA	TRBV11-2	TRBJ2-1	NA	CASSTVGGAYNEQFF
TRBD1	TRBV6-5	TRBJ1-6	NA	CASSTQGFNSPLHF
NA	TRBV27	TRBJ1-6	NA	CASSLSPQGDSPLHF
NA	TRBV21-1	TRBJ2-3	NA	CASSWALPNTDTQYF
NA	TRBV5-5	TRBJ2-3	NA	CASSFQGADTQYF
NA	TRBV6-5	TRBJ2-7	NA	CASRDRASTYEQYF
TRBD1	TRBV7-8	TRBJ1-6	once	CASSGDRVSPLHF
NA	TRBV5-8	TRBJ1-3	NA	CASSPGINSGNTIYF
NA	TRBV5-8	TRBJ2-7	NA	CASSLRAVYVEQYF
NA	TRBV18	TRBJ1-3	NA	CASSPDLLGSSGNTIYF
NA	TRBV6-5	TRBJ1-3	NA	CAATAEGSSGNTIYF
TRBD2	TRBV27	TRBJ2-5	once	CASSSTSGRLGTQYF
NA	TRBV5-6	TRBJ2-2	NA	CASSLLSHTGELFF
TRBD1	TRBV28	TRBJ1-1	few	CASSPRQGRGNTEAFF
TRBD1	TRBV5-1	TRBJ1-1	once	CASSLPGQEAFF
NA	TRBV30	TRBJ1-6	NA	CAWKAGLGSPLHF